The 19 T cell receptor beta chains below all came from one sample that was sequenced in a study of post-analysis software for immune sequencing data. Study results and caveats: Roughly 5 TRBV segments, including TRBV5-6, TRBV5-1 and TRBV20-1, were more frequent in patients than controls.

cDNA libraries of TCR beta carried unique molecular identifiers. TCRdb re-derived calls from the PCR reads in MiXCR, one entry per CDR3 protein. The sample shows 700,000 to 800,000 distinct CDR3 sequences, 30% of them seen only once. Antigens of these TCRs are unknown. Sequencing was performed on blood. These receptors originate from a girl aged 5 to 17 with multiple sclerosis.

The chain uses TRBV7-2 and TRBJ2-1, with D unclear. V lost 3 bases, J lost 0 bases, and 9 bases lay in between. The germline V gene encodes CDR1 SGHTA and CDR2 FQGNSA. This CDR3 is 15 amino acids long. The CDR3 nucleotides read TGTGCCAGCAGCTTCTTCGGTGGCTCCTACAATGAGCAGTTCTTC. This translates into CASSFFGGSYNEQFF.

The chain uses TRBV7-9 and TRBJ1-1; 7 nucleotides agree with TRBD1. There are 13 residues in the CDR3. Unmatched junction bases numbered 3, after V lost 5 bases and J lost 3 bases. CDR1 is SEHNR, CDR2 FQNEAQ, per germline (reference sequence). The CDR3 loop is CASSEGQHTEAFF. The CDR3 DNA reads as TGTGCCAGCAGCGAGGGACAGCACACTGAAGCTTTCTTT.

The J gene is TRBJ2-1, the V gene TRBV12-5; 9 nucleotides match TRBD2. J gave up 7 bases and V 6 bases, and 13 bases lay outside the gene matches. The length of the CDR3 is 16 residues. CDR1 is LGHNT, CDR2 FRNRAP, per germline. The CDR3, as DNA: TGTGCTAGTGGCTACCTGCTAGCGGGGCTTCTTAATGAGCAGTTCTTC. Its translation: CASGYLLAGLLNEQFF. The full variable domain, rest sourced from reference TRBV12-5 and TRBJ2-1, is DARVTQTPRHKVTEMGQEVTMRCQPILGHNTVFWYRQTMMQGLELLAYFRNRAPLDDSGMPKDRFSAEMPDATLATLKIQPSEPRDSAVYFCASGYLLAGLLNEQFFGPGTRLTVL.

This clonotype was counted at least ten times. The CDR3 is CAVAGGTRQETQYF. The CDR3, as DNA: TGTGCCGTAGCCGGAGGGACTCGACAAGAGACCCAGTACTTC. The chain is built from TRBV10-3 and TRBJ2-5; TRBD2 is a possible D gene (6 bases). Germline CDR1 reads ENHRY; CDR2 reads SYGVKD. Trimming left V 11 bases short and J 2 bases short, with 18 bases between. The CDR3 runs to 14 residues.

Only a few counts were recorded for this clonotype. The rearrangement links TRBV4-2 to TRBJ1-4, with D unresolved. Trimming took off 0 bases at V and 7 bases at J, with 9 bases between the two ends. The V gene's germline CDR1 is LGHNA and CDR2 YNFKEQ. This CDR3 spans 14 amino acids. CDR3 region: CASSQDLRTEKLFF. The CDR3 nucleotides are TGTGCCAGCAGCCAAGATTTACGGACTGAAAAACTGTTTTTT.

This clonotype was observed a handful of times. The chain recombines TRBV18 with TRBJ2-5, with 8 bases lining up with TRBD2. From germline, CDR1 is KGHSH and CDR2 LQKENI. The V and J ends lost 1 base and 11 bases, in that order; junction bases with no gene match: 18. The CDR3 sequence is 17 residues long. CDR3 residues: CASSPLAGTRGYNEQYF. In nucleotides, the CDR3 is TGTGCCAGCTCACCACTAGCGGGGACTCGAGGCTACAATGAGCAGTACTTC.

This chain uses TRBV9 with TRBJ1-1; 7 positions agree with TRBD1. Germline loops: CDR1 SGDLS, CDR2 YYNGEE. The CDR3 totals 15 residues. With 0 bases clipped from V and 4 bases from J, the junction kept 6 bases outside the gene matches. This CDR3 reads CASSVASQGVTEAFF. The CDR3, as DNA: TGTGCCAGCAGCGTAGCTTCCCAGGGGGTCACTGAAGCTTTCTTT.

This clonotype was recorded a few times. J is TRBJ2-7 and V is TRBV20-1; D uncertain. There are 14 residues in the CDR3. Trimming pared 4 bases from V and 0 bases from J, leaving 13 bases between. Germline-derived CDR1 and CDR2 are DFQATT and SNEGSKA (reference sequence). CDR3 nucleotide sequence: TGCAGTGCTACCCCGCTAGGTAGCTCCTACGAGCAGTACTTC. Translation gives CSATPLGSSYEQYF.

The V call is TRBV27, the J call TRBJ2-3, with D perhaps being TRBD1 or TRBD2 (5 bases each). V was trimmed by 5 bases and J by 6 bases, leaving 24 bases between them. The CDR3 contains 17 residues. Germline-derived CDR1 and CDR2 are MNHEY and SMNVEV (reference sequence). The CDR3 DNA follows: TGTGCCAGCAGTAGGCTCGGGACCCCTAGGCCACAGGATACGCAGTATTTT. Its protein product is CASSRLGTPRPQDTQYF.

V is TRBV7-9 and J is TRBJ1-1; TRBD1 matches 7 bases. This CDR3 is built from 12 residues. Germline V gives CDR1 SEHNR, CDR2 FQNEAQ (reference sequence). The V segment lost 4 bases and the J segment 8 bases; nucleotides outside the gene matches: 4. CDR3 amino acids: CASSWQGGEAFF. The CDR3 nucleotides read TGTGCCAGCAGCTGGCAGGGGGGAGAAGCTTTCTTT.

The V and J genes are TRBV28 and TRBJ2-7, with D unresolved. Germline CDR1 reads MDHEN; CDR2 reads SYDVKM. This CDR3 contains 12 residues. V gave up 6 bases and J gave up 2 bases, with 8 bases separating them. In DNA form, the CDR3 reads TGTGCCAGCAGCGCCAGCCCCTACGAGCAGTACTTC. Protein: CASSASPYEQYF.

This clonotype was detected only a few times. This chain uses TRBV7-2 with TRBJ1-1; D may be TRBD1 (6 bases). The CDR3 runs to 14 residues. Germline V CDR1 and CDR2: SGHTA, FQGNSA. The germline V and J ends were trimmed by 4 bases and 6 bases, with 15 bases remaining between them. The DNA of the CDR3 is TGTGCCAGCAGCTGTAACAGGGACCTTGCTGAAGCTTTCTTT. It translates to CASSCNRDLAEAFF.

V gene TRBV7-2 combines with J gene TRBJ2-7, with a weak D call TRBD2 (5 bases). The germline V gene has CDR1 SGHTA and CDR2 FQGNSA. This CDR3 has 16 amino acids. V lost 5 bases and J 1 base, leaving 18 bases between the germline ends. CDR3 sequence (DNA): TGTGCCAGCAGCCCTGCCCCGGGGAGTCCTTCCTACGAGCAGTACTTC. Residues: CASSPAPGSPSYEQYF. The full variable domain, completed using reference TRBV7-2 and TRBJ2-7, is GAGVSQSPSNKVTEKGKDVELRCDPISGHTALYWYRQSLGQGLEFLIYFQGNSAPDKSGLPSDRFSAERTGGSVSTLTIQRTQQEDSAVYLCASSPAPGSPSYEQYFGPGTRLTVT.

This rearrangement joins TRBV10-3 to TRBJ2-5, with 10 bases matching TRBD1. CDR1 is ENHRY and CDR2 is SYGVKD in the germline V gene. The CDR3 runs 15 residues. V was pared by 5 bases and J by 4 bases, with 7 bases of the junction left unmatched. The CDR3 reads CAISTDRGPGETQYF. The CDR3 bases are TGTGCCATCAGTACCGACAGGGGGCCAGGAGAGACCCAGTACTTC.

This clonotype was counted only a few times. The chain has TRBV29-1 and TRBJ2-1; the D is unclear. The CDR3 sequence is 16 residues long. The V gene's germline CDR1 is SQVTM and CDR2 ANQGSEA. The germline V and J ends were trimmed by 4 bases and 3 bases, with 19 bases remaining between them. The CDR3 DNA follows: TGCAGCGTTGGCGGACCAGCATTCTCCTTCTACAATGAGCAGTTCTTC. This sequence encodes CSVGGPAFSFYNEQFF.

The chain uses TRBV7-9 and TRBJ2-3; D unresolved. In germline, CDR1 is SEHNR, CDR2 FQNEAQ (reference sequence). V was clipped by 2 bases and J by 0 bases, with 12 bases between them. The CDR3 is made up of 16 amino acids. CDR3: CASSLPPQESTDTQYF. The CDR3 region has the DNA TGTGCCAGCAGCTTACCACCCCAAGAGAGCACAGATACGCAGTATTTT. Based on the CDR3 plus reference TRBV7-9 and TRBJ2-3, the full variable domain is DTGVSQNPRHKITKRGQNVTFRCDPISEHNRLYWYRQTLGQGPEFLTYFQNEAQLEKSRLLSDRFSAERPKGSFSTLEIQRTEQGDSAMYLCASSLPPQESTDTQYFGPGTRLTVL.

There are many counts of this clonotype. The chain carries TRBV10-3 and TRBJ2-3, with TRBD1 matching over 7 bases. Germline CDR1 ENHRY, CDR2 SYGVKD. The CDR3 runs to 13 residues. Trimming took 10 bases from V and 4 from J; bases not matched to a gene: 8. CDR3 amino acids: CATEGADADTQYF. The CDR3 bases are TGTGCCACCGAGGGGGCTGATGCAGATACGCAGTATTTT.

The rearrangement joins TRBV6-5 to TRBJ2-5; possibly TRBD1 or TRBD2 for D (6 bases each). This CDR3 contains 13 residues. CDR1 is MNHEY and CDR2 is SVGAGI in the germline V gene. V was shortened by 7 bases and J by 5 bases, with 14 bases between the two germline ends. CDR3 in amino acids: CASTPRRGETQYF. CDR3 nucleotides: TGTGCCAGCACACCTCGGAGGGGGGAGACCCAGTACTTC.

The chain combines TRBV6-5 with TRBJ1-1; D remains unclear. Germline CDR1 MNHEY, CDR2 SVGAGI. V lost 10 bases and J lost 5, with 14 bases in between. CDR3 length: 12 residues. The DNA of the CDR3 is TGTGCCACACGCAGGAGCGAGACTGAAGCTTTCTTT. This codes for CATRRSETEAFF.